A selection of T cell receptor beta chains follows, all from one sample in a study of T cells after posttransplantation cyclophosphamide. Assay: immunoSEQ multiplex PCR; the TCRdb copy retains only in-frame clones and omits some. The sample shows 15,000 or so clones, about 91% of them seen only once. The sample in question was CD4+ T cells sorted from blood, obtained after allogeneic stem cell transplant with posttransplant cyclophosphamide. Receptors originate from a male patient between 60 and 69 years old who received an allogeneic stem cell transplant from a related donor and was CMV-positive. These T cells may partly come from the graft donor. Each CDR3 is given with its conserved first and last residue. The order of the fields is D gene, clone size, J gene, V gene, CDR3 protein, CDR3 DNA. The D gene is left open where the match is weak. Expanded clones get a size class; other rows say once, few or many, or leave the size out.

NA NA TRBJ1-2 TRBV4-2 CASSQDVGTNIYGYTF TGTGCCAGCAGCCAAGATGTAGGGACAAACATTTATGGCTACACCTTC
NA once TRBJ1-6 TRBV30 CAWSVLRGYGALHF TGTGCCTGGAGTGTACTAAGGGGCTATGGGGCCCTCCACTTT
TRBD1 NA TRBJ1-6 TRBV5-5 CASSTQGVGTSPLHF TGTGCCAGCAGCACCCAGGGGGTGGGTACTTCACCCCTCCACTTT
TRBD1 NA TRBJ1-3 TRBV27 CASSPDRASTGNTIYF TGTGCCAGCAGTCCGGACAGGGCAAGTACTGGAAACACCATATATTTT
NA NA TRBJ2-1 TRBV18 CASSPEGLPYNEQFF TGTGCCAGCTCACCCGAAGGACTACCCTACAATGAGCAGTTCTTC
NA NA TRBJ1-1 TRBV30 CAWSVRGGSRRAFF TGTGCCTGGAGTGTACGGGGAGGATCGCGGCGGGCTTTCTTT
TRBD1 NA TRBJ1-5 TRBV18 CASSPGQGHNQPQHF TGTGCCAGCTCACCGGGACAGGGACACAATCAGCCCCAGCATTTT
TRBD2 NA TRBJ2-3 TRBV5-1 CASSWGGTSDTQYF TGCGCCAGCAGCTGGGGGGGTACATCAGATACGCAGTATTTT
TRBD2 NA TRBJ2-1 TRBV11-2 CASSSLERGAITYNEQFF TGTGCCAGCAGCTCGTTGGAGCGGGGGGCTATCACCTACAATGAGCAGTTCTTC
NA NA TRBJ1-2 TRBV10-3 CATTLFGQFGGRNYGYTF TGTGCCACGACCCTTTTCGGACAGTTTGGGGGCCGTAACTATGGCTACACCTTC
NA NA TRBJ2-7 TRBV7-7 CASSPKEAGPYEQYF TGTGCCAGCAGCCCAAAGGAGGCGGGGCCCTACGAGCAGTACTTC
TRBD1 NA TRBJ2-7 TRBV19 CASSRSWDSLTYEQYF TGTGCCAGTAGTAGATCCTGGGACAGTCTGACCTACGAGCAGTACTTC
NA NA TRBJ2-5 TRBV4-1 CASSPSRGGRWETQYF TGCGCCAGCAGCCCTTCGAGGGGGGGAAGGTGGGAGACCCAGTACTTC
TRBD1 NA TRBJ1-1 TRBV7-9 CASSWTGTNTEAFF TGTGCCAGCAGCTGGACAGGGACGAACACTGAAGCTTTCTTT
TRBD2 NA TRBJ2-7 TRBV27 CASSGTSGGYEQYF TGTGCCAGCAGCGGGACTAGCGGGGGCTACGAGCAGTACTTC
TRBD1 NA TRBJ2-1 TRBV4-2 CASSQTKQGSFSYNEQFF TGTGCCAGCAGCCAAACGAAACAGGGGTCCTTCTCCTACAATGAGCAGTTCTTC
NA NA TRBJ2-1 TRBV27 CASSLGQTYNEQFF TGTGCCAGCAGTTTGGGGCAGACTTACAATGAGCAGTTCTTC
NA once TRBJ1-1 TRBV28 CASSYPLNARNTEAFF TGTGCCAGCAGTTACCCCCTAAACGCCCGGAACACTGAAGCTTTCTTT
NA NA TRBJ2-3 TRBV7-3 CASRSAGGRDTQYF TGTGCCAGCAGATCCGCCGGAGGGCGCGATACGCAGTATTTT
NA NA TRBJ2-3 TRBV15 CATSRGTGGVADTQYF TGTGCCACCAGCAGAGGCACAGGCGGGGTGGCAGATACGCAGTATTTT
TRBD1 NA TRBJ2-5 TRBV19 CASSIGQGGSETQYF TGTGCCAGTAGCATAGGACAGGGTGGGTCGGAGACCCAGTACTTC
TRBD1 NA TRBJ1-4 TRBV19 CASSEQGGEKLFF TGTGCCAGTAGTGAACAGGGGGGCGAAAAACTGTTTTTT
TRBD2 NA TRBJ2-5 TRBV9 CASSVGAGGRPETQYF TGTGCCAGCAGCGTAGGAGCGGGGGGCCGTCCAGAGACCCAGTACTTC
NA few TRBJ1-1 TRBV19 CASSIVAPGTEAFF TGTGCCAGTAGTATAGTTGCTCCGGGGACTGAAGCTTTCTTT
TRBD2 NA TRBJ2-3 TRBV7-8 CASRAGGLTDTQYF TGTGCCAGCAGAGCGGGGGGGTTAACAGATACGCAGTATTTT